The clone carrying this T cell receptor (beta chain) was detected a few times. As yet, its antigen is unknown. These data are taken from a study of early T cells in non-severe SARS-CoV-2 infection. Study background: The input, bulk RNA from unsorted whole blood, was sequenced, and chains were unpaired. General study findings and limits: The VDJdb matching leaned toward anti-spike CD8 responses and overlooked private and CD4 specificities.

Each single cDNA molecule received a unique molecular identifier. TCRdb independently ran MiXCR on the 5' RACE reads; one entry per CDR3 protein. The repertoire has more than 70,000 distinct CDR3 sequences, around an eighth of them found once; the top ten carry approximately 6.1%. The CDR3 extends over 15 amino acids. The ends were cut back, 0 bases at V and 4 bases at J, with 13 bases in the middle. Germline CDR1 reads SGHRS; CDR2 reads YFSETQ. The chain employs TRBV5-1 and TRBJ1-2, with D hard to call. Sequencing input: whole blood. This receptor was obtained from an adult who was a healthcare worker with PCR-confirmed SARS-CoV-2 infection or an uninfected control (not recorded which). The DNA for the CDR3 is TGCGCCAGCAGCTTGGACCCGGAATACTTCTATGGCTACACCTTC. Protein product: CASSLDPEYFYGYTF.